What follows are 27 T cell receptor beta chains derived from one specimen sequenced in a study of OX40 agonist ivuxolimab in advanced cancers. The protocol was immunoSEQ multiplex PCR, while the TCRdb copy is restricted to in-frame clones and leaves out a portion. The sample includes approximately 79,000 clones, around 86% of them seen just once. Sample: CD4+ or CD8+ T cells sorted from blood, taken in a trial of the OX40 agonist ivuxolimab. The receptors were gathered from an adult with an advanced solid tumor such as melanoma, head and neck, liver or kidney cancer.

CDR3: CASSFRGGNTIYF. CDR3 in DNA: TGTGCCAGCAGCTTCCGGGGAGGAAACACCATATATTTT. The chain combines TRBV11-3 with TRBJ1-3; D gene unclear. The CDR3 totals 13 residues. CDR1 and CDR2 from the germline V gene are SGHNT and YENEEA. Trimming cost V 3 bases and J 4 bases, with 7 bases left between them.

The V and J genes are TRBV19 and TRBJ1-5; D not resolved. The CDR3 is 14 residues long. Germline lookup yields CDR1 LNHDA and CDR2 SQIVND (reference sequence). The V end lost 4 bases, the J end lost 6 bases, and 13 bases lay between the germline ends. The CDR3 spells CASSREGEGQPQHF. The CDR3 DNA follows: TGTGCCAGTAGTAGAGAGGGAGAAGGTCAGCCCCAGCATTTT.

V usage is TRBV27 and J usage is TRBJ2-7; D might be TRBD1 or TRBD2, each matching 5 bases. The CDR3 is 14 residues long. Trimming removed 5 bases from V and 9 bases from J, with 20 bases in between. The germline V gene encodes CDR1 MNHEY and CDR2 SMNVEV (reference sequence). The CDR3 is CASSQWDGLRGQYF. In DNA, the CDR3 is TGTGCCAGCAGTCAATGGGACGGTTTACGAGGGCAGTACTTC.

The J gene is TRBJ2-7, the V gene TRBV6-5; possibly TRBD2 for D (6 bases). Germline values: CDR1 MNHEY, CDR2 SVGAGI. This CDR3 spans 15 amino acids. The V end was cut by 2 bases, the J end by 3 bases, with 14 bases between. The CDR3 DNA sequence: TGTGCCAGCAGTTACGGGCCGGGAGCGGTCTACGAGCAGTACTTC. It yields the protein CASSYGPGAVYEQYF.

The chain's CDR3 is CASSEQGLDSPLHF. The CDR3 bases are TGTGCCAGCAGTGAACAAGGGTTGGATTCACCCCTCCACTTT. This sequence joins TRBV2 and TRBJ1-6; no clear D gene. This CDR3 spans 14 amino acids. CDR1 SNHLY and CDR2 FYNNEI come from the germline V gene. Between the trimmed V and J ends, which lost 2 bases and 8 bases, there was a span of 10 bases.

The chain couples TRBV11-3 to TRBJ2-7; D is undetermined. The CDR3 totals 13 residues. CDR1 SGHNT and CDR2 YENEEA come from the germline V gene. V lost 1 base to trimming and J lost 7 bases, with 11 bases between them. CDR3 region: CASSLGTMGEQYF. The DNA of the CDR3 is TGTGCCAGCAGCTTAGGGACCATGGGAGAGCAGTACTTC.

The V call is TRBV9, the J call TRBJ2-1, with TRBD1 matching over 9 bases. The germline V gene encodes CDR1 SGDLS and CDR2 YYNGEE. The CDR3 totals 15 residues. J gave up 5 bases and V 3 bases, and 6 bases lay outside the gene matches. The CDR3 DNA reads TGTGCCAGCAGCGCCGGGACAGGGCATAACAATGAGCAGTTCTTC. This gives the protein CASSAGTGHNNEQFF.

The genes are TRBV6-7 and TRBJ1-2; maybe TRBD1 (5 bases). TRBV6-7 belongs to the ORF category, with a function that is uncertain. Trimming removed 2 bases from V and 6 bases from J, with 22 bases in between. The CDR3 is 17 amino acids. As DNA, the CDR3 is TGTGCCAGCAGTTACGGTCGTCAGCAGGGCCGGCAGGATGGCTACACCTTC. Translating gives CASSYGRQQGRQDGYTF.

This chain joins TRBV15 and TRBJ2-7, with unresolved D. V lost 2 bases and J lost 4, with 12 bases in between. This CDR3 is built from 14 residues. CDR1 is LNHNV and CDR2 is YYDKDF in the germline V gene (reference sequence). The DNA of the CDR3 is TGTGCCACCAGCAGAACCCTACAGAATTACGAGCAGTACTTC. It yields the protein CATSRTLQNYEQYF.

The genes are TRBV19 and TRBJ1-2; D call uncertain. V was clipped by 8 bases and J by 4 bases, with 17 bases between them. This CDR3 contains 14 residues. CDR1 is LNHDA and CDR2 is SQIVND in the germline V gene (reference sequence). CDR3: CASGVEDPTYGYTF. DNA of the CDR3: TGTGCCAGTGGGGTAGAAGATCCAACCTATGGCTACACCTTC.

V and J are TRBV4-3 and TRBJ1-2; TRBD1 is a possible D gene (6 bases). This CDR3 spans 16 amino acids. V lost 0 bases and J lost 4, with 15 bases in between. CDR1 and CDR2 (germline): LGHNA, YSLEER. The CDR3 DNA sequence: TGCGCCAGCAGCCAAGATGGGGGGGGCCAGGGCTATGGCTACACCTTC. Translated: CASSQDGGGQGYGYTF.

The CDR3 nucleotides read TGTGCCAGCAGCTTCGGGACAGGGAATGAAAAACTGTTTTTT. It specifies CASSFGTGNEKLFF. This chain connects TRBV11-2 to TRBJ1-4; TRBD1 agrees at 9 bases. With V trimmed by 3 bases and J by 5 bases, 1 base remained unmatched. Germline-derived CDR1 and CDR2 are SGHAT and FQNNGV. This CDR3 is built from 14 residues.

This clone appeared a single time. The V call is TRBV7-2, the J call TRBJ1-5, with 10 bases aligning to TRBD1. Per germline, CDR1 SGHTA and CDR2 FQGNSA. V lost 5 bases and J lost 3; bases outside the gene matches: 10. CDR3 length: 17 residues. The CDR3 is CASSQDMTGGNNQPQHF. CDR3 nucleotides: TGTGCCAGCAGCCAAGATATGACAGGGGGCAACAATCAGCCCCAGCATTTT.

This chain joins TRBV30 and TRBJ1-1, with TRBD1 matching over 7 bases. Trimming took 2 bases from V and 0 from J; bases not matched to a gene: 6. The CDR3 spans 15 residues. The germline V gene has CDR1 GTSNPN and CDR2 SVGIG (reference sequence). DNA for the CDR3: TGTGCCTGGAGTATGAGGGGGCTGATGAACACTGAAGCTTTCTTT. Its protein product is CAWSMRGLMNTEAFF.

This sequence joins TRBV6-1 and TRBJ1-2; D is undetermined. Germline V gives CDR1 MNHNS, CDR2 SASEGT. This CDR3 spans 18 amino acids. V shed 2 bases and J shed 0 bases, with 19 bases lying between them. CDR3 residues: CASSERSWVGTANYGYTF. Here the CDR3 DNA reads TGTGCCAGCAGTGAAAGATCGTGGGTAGGAACCGCTAACTATGGCTACACCTTC.

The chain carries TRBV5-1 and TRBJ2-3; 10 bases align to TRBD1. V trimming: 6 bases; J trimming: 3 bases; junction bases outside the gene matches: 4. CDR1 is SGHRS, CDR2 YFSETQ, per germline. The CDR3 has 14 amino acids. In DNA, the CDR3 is TGCGCCAGCACCACGGGACAGGGGACAGATACGCAGTATTTT. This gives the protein CASTTGQGTDTQYF.

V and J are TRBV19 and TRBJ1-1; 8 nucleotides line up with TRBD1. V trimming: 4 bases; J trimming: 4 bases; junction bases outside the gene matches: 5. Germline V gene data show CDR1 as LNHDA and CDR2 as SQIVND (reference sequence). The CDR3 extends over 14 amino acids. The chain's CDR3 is CASSTGQGATEAFF. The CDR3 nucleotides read TGTGCCAGTAGTACAGGACAGGGAGCCACTGAAGCTTTCTTT.

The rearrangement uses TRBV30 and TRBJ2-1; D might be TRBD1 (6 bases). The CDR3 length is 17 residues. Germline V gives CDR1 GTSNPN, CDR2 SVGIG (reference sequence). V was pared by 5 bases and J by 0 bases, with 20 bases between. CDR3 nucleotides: TGTGCCTGGTCCCCACCTGGACAGTTCGGCTCCTACAATGAGCAGTTCTTC. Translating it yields CAWSPPGQFGSYNEQFF.

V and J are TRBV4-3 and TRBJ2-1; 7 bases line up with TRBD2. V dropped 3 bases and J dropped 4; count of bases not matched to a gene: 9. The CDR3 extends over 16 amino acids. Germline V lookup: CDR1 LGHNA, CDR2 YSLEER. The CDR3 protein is CASSQGRLADYNEQFF. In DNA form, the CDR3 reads TGCGCCAGCAGCCAGGGTCGGCTAGCGGATTACAATGAGCAGTTCTTC.

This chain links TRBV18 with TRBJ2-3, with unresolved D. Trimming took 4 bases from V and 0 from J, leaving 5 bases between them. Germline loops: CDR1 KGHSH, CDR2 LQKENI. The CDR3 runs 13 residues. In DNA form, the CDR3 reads TGTGCCAGCTCACACACTAGCACAGATACGCAGTATTTT. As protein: CASSHTSTDTQYF.

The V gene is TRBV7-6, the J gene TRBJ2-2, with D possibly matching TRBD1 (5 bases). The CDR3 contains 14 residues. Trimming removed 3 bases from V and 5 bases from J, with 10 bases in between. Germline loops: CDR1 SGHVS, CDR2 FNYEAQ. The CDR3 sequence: CASSFTGMTGELFF. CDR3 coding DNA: TGTGCCAGCAGCTTCACAGGAATGACCGGGGAGCTGTTTTTT.

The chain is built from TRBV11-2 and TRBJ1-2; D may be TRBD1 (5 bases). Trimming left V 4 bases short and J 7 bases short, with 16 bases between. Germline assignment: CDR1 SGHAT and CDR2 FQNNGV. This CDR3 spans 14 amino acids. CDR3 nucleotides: TGTGCCAGCAGCTCGGGAGGGGAGGGGTCTGGCTACACCTTC. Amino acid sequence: CASSSGGEGSGYTF.

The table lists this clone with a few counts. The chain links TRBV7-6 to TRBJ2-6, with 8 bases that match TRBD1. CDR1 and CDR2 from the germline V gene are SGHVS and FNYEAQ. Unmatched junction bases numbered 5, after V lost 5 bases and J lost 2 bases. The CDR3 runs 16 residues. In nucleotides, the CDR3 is TGTGCCAGCAGCGTCTCGACAGGGGCTGGGGCCAACGTCCTGACTTTC. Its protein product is CASSVSTGAGANVLTF.

The CDR3 region is CASSQGRRSGANVLTF. The CDR3 region has the DNA TGTGCCAGCAGCCAAGGACGGCGCTCTGGGGCCAACGTCCTGACTTTC. This chain connects TRBV4-2 to TRBJ2-6; no definite D call. CDR1 is LGHNA and CDR2 is YNFKEQ in the germline V gene. The ends were cut back, 1 base at V and 0 bases at J, with 7 bases in the middle. There are 16 residues in the CDR3.

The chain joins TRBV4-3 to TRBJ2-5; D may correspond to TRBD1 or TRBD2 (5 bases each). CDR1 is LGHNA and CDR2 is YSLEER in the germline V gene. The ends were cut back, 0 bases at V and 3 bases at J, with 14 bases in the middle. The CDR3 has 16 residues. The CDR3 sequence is CASSQEVVGTKETQYF. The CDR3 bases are TGCGCCAGCAGCCAAGAAGTGGTAGGGACGAAAGAGACCCAGTACTTC.

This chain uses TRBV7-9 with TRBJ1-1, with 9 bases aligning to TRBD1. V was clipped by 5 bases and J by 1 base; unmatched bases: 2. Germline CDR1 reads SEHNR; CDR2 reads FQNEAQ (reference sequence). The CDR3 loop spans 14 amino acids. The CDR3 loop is CASSMDRGNTEAFF. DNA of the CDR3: TGTGCCAGCAGCATGGACAGGGGGAACACTGAAGCTTTCTTT.

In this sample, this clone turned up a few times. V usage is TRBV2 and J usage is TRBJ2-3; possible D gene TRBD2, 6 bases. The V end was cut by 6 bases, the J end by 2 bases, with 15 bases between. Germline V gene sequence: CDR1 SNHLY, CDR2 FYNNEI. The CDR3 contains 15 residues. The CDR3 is CASRATSQLTDTQYF. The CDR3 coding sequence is TGTGCCAGCAGGGCGACTAGTCAACTCACAGATACGCAGTATTTT.